Sequencing of this T cell receptor (beta chain) was carried out in a study of neurological immune-mediated disorders. Findings and limits, study-wide: In HTLV-1-associated myelopathy, TCR clonal expansion was greatest, whereas multiple sclerosis had the least, falling below healthy controls.

Unsorted libraries were prepared from 2 million PBMCs held at -80 C. TCRdb independently ran MiXCR on the 5' RACE reads; one entry per CDR3 protein. The table lists 45,000 to 70,000 distinct CDR3 sequences, more than 4% of them singletons. This clonotype was counted ten times or more. What it binds is unknown. The length of the CDR3 is 13 residues. Trimming left V 4 bases short and J 2 bases short, with 9 bases between. Looked up from germline, CDR1 is LGHDT and CDR2 is YNNKEL (reference sequence). This chain links TRBV3-1 with TRBJ2-7; D remains unclear. The receptor's source is a man over 45 with multiple sclerosis. Material: PBMCs. CDR3: CASSPKLTYEQYF. Written as DNA, the CDR3 is TGTGCCAGCAGCCCGAAGTTGACCTACGAGCAGTACTTC.